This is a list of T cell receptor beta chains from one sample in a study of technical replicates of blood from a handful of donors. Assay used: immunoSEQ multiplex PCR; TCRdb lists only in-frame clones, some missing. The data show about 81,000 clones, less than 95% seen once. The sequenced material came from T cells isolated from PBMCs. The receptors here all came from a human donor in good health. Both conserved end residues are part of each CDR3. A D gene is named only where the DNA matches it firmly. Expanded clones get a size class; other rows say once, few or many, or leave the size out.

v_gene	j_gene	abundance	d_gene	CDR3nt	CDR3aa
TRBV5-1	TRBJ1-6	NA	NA	TGCGCCAGCAGCTTGACAGCGGGAAATTCACCCCTCCACTTT	CASSLTAGNSPLHF
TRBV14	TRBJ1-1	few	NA	TGTGCCAGCAGCCAAGAGTACACAGGGAGAGCTTTCTTT	CASSQEYTGRAFF
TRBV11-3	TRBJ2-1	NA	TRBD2	TGTGCCAGCAGCTTAAGGGTGGGGGGGGTTTACAATGAGCAGTTCTTC	CASSLRVGGVYNEQFF
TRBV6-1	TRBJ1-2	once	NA	TGTGCCACCTGGGGGGGAGCCCAAATTGGTGGCTACACCTTC	CATWGGAQIGGYTF
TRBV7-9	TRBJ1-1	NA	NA	TGTGCCAGCAGCTTAGCTGGGGGCACCCGGCCGCGAGCTTTCTTT	CASSLAGGTRPRAFF
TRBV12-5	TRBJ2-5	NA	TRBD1	TGTGCTAGTGGTACAGGGGGTATTCGGCAGACCCAGTACTTC	CASGTGGIRQTQYF
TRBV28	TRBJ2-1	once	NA	TGTGCCAGCAGCCGTTACCCAGCGGTGACCTACAATGAGCAGTTCTTC	CASSRYPAVTYNEQFF
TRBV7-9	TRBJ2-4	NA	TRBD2	TGTGCCAGCAGCCGTGTCGGACTAGCGGATGGGAACATTCAGTACTTC	CASSRVGLADGNIQYF
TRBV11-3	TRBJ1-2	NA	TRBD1	TGTGCCAGCAGCTTTGGGACAGTAGAGAACTATGGCTACACCTTC	CASSFGTVENYGYTF
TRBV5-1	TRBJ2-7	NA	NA	TGCGCCAGCAGCTTGGTGGGGGGGCCCGACGAGCAGTACTTC	CASSLVGGPDEQYF
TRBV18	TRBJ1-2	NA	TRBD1	TGTGCCAGCTCATCCACAGGGGGGACCCACCACTATGGCTACACCTTC	CASSSTGGTHHYGYTF
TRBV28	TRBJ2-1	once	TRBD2	TGTGCCAGCAGTTCCGCCAAGTTCCTAGCGGGGGCCCTCTCCTACAATGAGCAGTTCTTC	CASSSAKFLAGALSYNEQFF
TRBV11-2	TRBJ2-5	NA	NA	TGTGCCAGCAGCTTAGAGTGGCGGGGTCAAGAGACCCAGTACTTC	CASSLEWRGQETQYF
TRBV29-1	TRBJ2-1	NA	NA	TGCAGCGCTCGGGACTCTGAAGGGTCCTACAATGAGCAGTTCTTC	CSARDSEGSYNEQFF
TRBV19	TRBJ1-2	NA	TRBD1	TGTGCCAGTAGAGACGACAGGGGAAACTATGGCTACACCTTC	CASRDDRGNYGYTF
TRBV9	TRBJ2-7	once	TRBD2	TGTGCCAGCAGCTTAGGACTAGTCATGTACGAGCAGTACTTC	CASSLGLVMYEQYF
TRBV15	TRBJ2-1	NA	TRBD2	TGTGCCACCGCCGGGACTAGCGGGATCAATGAGCAGTTCTTC	CATAGTSGINEQFF
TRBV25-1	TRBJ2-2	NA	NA	TGTGCCAGCAGGGTTAGGGGCGATCCGAACACCGGGGAGCTGTTTTTT	CASRVRGDPNTGELFF
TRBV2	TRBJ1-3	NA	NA	TGTGCCAGCAGTGTAGACAATTCTGGAAACACCATATATTTT	CASSVDNSGNTIYF
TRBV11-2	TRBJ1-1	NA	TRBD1	TGTGCCAGCAGCTTGGACAGGGGGGACGCTTTCTTT	CASSLDRGDAFF
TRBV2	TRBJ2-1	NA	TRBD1	TGTGCCAGCAGTGATACGACAGGGGTTATCGATGAGCAGTTCTTC	CASSDTTGVIDEQFF
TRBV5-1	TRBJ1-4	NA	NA	TGCGCCAGCAGAAGGCAGGCTAATGAAAAACTGTTTTTT	CASRRQANEKLFF
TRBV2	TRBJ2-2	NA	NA	TGTGCCAGCAGTGACGGTCAGGGTAACGACGGGGAGCTGTTTTTT	CASSDGQGNDGELFF
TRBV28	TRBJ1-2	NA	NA	TGTGCCAGCAGTTTTAGGAGTGGCTACACCTTC	CASSFRSGYTF